The next 17 T cell receptor beta chains were all read from a single sample in a study of CXCR3-negative and CXCR3-positive naive CD8 T cells. The authors prepared UMI-labeled TRB cDNA libraries by 5' RACE. From the 5' RACE reads, TCRdb lists one entry per CDR3 protein and no DNA. The sample table sets out about 150,000 distinct CDR3 sequences. Their antigen targets remain unknown. Study-level findings and limits: CXCR3-negative naive cells had less hydrophobic TRB CDR3s than did CXCR3-positive naive cells.

Sequenced material: naive CXCR3+ CD8+ T cells from blood. Subset: CD45RO-CCR7+CD27+CD95- naive CD8+ T cells expressing CXCR3 (TNR3+). These receptors all stem from a human donor in good health. Some clones in this sample may be carry-over from other donors' samples.

The chain is built from TRBV7-9 and TRBJ2-1; the D call from TCRdb, TRBD2, cannot be confirmed without DNA. This CDR3 has 19 amino acids. CDR1 and CDR2 from the germline V gene are SEHNR and FQNEAQ (reference sequence). The chain's CDR3 is CASSSLAGALEVTYNEQFF.

V usage is TRBV7-2 and J usage is TRBJ2-7; TCRdb indicates TRBD1, and absent DNA this call remains unverified. The CDR3 runs 14 residues. CDR1 SGHTA and CDR2 FQGNSA come from the germline V gene. The CDR3 loop reads CASSETGPSYEQYF.

The rearrangement uses TRBV9 and TRBJ2-3; TCRdb returns TRBD1, unconfirmable since there is no DNA. Germline CDR1 SGDLS, CDR2 YYNGEE. CDR3 size: 13 residues. The CDR3 is CASSALITDTQYF. Drawing the rest from reference TRBV9 and TRBJ2-3, the complete variable domain is DSGVTQTPKHLITATGQRVTLRCSPRSGDLSVYWYQQSLDQGLQFLIQYYNGEERAKGNILERFSAQQFPDLHSELNLSSLELGDSALYFCASSALITDTQYFGPGTRLTVL.

This chain's CDR3 is CASRLGGVSYEQYF. This chain links TRBV27 with TRBJ2-7; TCRdb indicates TRBD1, and absent DNA this call remains unverified. Germline V gene data show CDR1 as MNHEY and CDR2 as SMNVEV (reference sequence). The CDR3 has 14 residues.

This sequence joins TRBV7-9 and TRBJ2-1. The CDR3 totals 12 residues. Germline V CDR1 and CDR2: SEHNR, FQNEAQ (reference sequence). The CDR3: CASSLPWGEQFF. The whole variable domain, remainder taken from reference TRBV7-9 and TRBJ2-1, is DTGVSQNPRHKITKRGQNVTFRCDPISEHNRLYWYRQTLGQGPEFLTYFQNEAQLEKSRLLSDRFSAERPKGSFSTLEIQRTEQGDSAMYLCASSLPWGEQFFGPGTRLTVL.

The gene calls are TRBV7-9 and TRBJ2-5; TCRdb names TRBD1, which stays unverified in the absence of DNA. The CDR3 has 14 amino acids. Germline CDR1 reads SEHNR; CDR2 reads FQNEAQ (reference sequence). CDR3 protein: CASSSRDREETQYF.

The CDR3 here is CASSYSGTSTAGEPFF. J is TRBJ2-2 and V is TRBV6-6; TCRdb outputs TRBD2, but without DNA this stays unchecked. The CDR3 covers 16 residues. Germline CDR1 reads MNHNY; CDR2 reads SVGAGI (reference sequence).

V usage is TRBV28 and J usage is TRBJ2-2; TCRdb indicates TRBD2, and absent DNA this call remains unverified. This CDR3 region has 15 residues. Germline loops: CDR1 MDHEN, CDR2 SYDVKM. CDR3 sequence: CASSFRVAGGQELFF.

The rearrangement links TRBV2 to TRBJ2-7; TCRdb indicates TRBD1, and absent DNA this call remains unverified. Germline V lookup: CDR1 SNHLY, CDR2 FYNNEI. This CDR3 comprises 12 residues. CDR3 sequence reads: CASLGGPYEQYF.

The chain joins TRBV12-3 or TRBV12-4 to TRBJ2-3; there is no DNA to check the TCRdb D call of TRBD2. CDR3 size: 16 residues. This chain's CDR3 is CASSFPREESTDTQYF.

The chain links TRBV10-1 to TRBJ2-1; TCRdb's D gene call, TRBD2, goes unchecked for lack of DNA. CDR3 size: 15 residues. Germline V CDR1 and CDR2: WNHNN, SYGVQD (reference sequence). The CDR3 spells CASSEGSGRYNEQFF.

The J gene is TRBJ2-1, the V gene TRBV20-1. Germline values: CDR1 DFQATT, CDR2 SNEGSKA (reference sequence). This CDR3 spans 17 amino acids. CDR3 region: CSARTLADNPYYNEQFF.

The chain couples TRBV6-5 to TRBJ1-4; lacking DNA, the TRBD1 call made by TCRdb goes unchecked. The CDR3 length is 16 residues. Germline CDR1 is MNHEY and CDR2 is SVGAGI. The CDR3 protein is CASRAAGPGSNEKLFF.

The chain carries TRBV6-6 and TRBJ1-5; without DNA, the TCRdb call of TRBD1 cannot be checked. Germline CDR1 and CDR2: MNHNY and SVGAGI (reference sequence). The CDR3 has 14 residues. The CDR3 here is CASFNGDSNQPQHF.

V is TRBV20-1 and J is TRBJ2-1. The CDR3 loop spans 13 amino acids. In germline, CDR1 is DFQATT, CDR2 SNEGSKA (reference sequence). CDR3 amino acids: CSARADNYNEQFF.

This chain links TRBV12-3 or TRBV12-4 with TRBJ2-7; TCRdb reports TRBD1, a call that lacks DNA to check it against. The CDR3 is 14 amino acids. The CDR3 loop is CASSSRGYVYEQYF.

This sequence joins TRBV11-2 and TRBJ2-7; without DNA, the TCRdb call of TRBD2 cannot be checked. Germline V gives CDR1 SGHAT, CDR2 FQNNGV. The CDR3 is 14 residues long. The CDR3 reads CASSLWERGNEQYF.